The 20 T cell receptor beta chains below all came from one sample that was sequenced in a study of T cell responses to AZD1222 COVID-19 vaccine. Clones were sequenced by immunoSEQ multiplex PCR, and TCRdb holds only the in-frame ones, with some missing. This repertoire shows 120,000 or so clones, roughly nine tenths found once; its top ten account for approximately 30%. This specimen was peripheral blood, taken on day 0 of AZD1222 vaccination. The source of these receptors is an adult in good health.

The chain has TRBV6-6 and TRBJ2-1; TRBD2 might be the D (5 bases). The CDR3 consists of 14 residues. The germline gives CDR1 MNHNY, CDR2 SVGAGI (reference sequence). The V and J ends lost 4 bases and 9 bases respectively, with 16 bases between them. The CDR3 nucleotides read TGTGCCAGCAGTTCACTGGGAGTTACGGCTGAGCAGTTCTTC. Translation gives CASSSLGVTAEQFF.

In this sample, this clone turned up a few times. The chain joins TRBV6-5 to TRBJ1-1; D gene ambiguous. CDR1 and CDR2 from the germline V gene are MNHEY and SVGAGI. The CDR3 runs to 15 residues. Trimming pared 5 bases from V and 7 bases from J, leaving 20 bases between. The DNA for the CDR3 is TGTGCCAGCAGTCCCCCCCGAGGCAGTTTAGTTGAAGCTTTCTTT. Amino acids: CASSPPRGSLVEAFF.

Only one count was recorded for this clone. This chain uses TRBV4-3 with TRBJ2-3; TRBD2 might be the D (6 bases). CDR3 size: 13 residues. The V end was cut by 4 bases, the J end by 4 bases, with 9 bases between. Germline CDR1 reads LGHNA; CDR2 reads YSLEER. CDR3 sequence (DNA): TGCGCCAGCAGCCTATCTAGCGCAGATACGCAGTATTTT. Protein: CASSLSSADTQYF.

The sample holds a few counts of this clone. The genes are TRBV12-3 or TRBV12-4 and TRBJ1-5; D gene unclear. CDR3 length equals 11 residues. Trimming removed 4 bases at V and 7 bases at J, with 5 bases between. DNA of the CDR3: TGTGCCAGCAGTTCTGGGCAGCCCCAGCATTTT. The encoded protein is CASSSGQPQHF.

The V call is TRBV27, the J call TRBJ2-7; D gene unclear. The CDR3 is made up of 13 amino acids. The germline V gene has CDR1 MNHEY and CDR2 SMNVEV (reference sequence). V was pared by 3 bases and J by 0 bases, with 6 bases between. The CDR3 nucleotides are TGTGCCAGCAGTTTGATCGGCTCCTACGAGCAGTACTTC. Translated: CASSLIGSYEQYF.

V is TRBV5-1 and J is TRBJ1-1; D possibly corresponds to TRBD1 (6 bases). Deletions cut 7 bases from V and 6 bases from J, with 16 bases between. Per germline, CDR1 SGHRS and CDR2 YFSETQ. The CDR3 is 13 amino acids. The CDR3 reads CASSQGITAEAFF. The CDR3 region has the DNA TGCGCCAGCTCACAGGGTATAACTGCTGAAGCTTTCTTT.

The J gene is TRBJ2-7, the V gene TRBV5-8; D possibly matches TRBD1 or TRBD2 (6 bases each). This CDR3 contains 14 residues. The germline V gene encodes CDR1 SGHTS and CDR2 YDEGEE. Trimming left V 0 bases short and J 4 bases short, with 11 bases between. The chain's CDR3 is CASSLAGEEYEQYF. CDR3 nucleotide sequence: TGTGCCAGCAGCTTGGCAGGGGAGGAGTACGAGCAGTACTTC. The whole variable domain, filled in from reference TRBV5-8 and TRBJ2-7, reads EAGVTQSPTHLIKTRGQQATLRCSPISGHTSVYWYQQALGLGLQFLLWYDEGEERNRGNFPPRFSGRQFPNYSSELNVNALELEDSALYLCASSLAGEEYEQYFGPGTRLTVT.

The V call is TRBV9, the J call TRBJ1-1; 10 bases line up with TRBD1. The V gene's germline CDR1 is SGDLS and CDR2 YYNGEE. There are 15 residues in the CDR3. J was trimmed by 0 bases and V by 4 bases; bases with no gene match: 3. The CDR3 DNA reads TGTGCCAGCAGCCCCGGGACAGGGGTGAACACTGAAGCTTTCTTT. It is translated as CASSPGTGVNTEAFF.

The gene calls are TRBV3-1 (or the pseudogene TRBV3-2) and TRBJ2-7; no reliable D call. The CDR3 extends over 14 amino acids. The V gene's germline CDR1 is LGHDT and CDR2 YNNKEL (reference sequence). V lost 0 bases to trimming and J lost 0 bases, with 6 bases between them. The CDR3 loop reads CASSQDYNSYEQYF. The CDR3 coding sequence is TGTGCCAGCAGCCAAGATTACAACTCCTACGAGCAGTACTTC.

This sequence joins TRBV5-1 and TRBJ2-2; TRBD1 matches 9 bases. CDR3 length: 15 residues. Germline V gene sequence: CDR1 SGHRS, CDR2 YFSETQ. V was pared by 0 bases and J by 9 bases, with 6 bases of the junction left unmatched. The CDR3: CASSLEDRGGRELFF. As DNA, the CDR3 is TGCGCCAGCAGCTTGGAGGACAGGGGTGGTCGGGAGCTGTTTTTT.

V usage is TRBV9 and J usage is TRBJ1-4, with 8 positions matching TRBD1. Germline CDR1 and CDR2: SGDLS and YYNGEE. V gave up 3 bases and J gave up 8 bases; unmatched junction bases: 9. CDR3 length equals 15 residues. The chain's CDR3 is CASSASRGRAEKLFF. The DNA of the CDR3 is TGTGCCAGCAGCGCCTCCAGGGGGCGTGCGGAAAAACTGTTTTTT.

This clone appeared a few times. CDR3 nucleotides: TGTGCCAGCAGCTTGCTAGGTCAGCCCCAGCATTTT. Translation: CASSLLGQPQHF. The chain links TRBV5-6 to TRBJ1-5; D unresolved. V shed 1 base and J shed 6 bases, with 5 bases lying between them. CDR3 length: 12 amino acids. Per germline, CDR1 SGHDT and CDR2 YYEEEE.

This clone was seen a handful of times. The J gene is TRBJ2-7, the V gene TRBV6-5; 9 bases match TRBD1. This CDR3 region has 15 residues. CDR1 and CDR2 from the germline V gene are MNHEY and SVGAGI. Trimming cost V 6 bases and J 4 bases; bases outside gene matches: 10. CDR3 residues: CASRIAGTGYYEQYF. CDR3 nucleotide sequence: TGTGCCAGCAGGATCGCGGGGACAGGGTATTACGAGCAGTACTTC.

With respect to this clone: At one end, the junction sequence differs from germline, possibly due to a read error. The CDR3 is CANNPLAAF. The CDR3 nucleotides are TGTGCCAACAATCCCCTGGCCGCTTTC. The chain recombines TRBV5-3 with TRBJ2-7; D is undetermined. TRBV5-3 qualifies as an ORF whose function is uncertain. This CDR3 comprises 9 residues.

This chain connects TRBV7-9 to TRBJ1-5, with D perhaps TRBD1 (6 bases). CDR3 length equals 14 residues. V was clipped by 4 bases and J by 11 bases, with 18 bases between them. Germline assignment: CDR1 SEHNR and CDR2 FQNEAQ (reference sequence). The CDR3: CASSYGTNGGTQHF. DNA of the CDR3: TGTGCCAGCAGCTATGGGACAAACGGCGGGACCCAGCATTTT.

The chain has TRBV4-2 and TRBJ2-1; D gene uncertain. The CDR3 is 16 amino acids. The V gene lost 0 bases and the J gene lost 10 bases, with 19 bases spanning the gap. Germline CDR1 reads LGHNA; CDR2 reads YNFKEQ. The chain's CDR3 is CASSQERPTQRREQFF. The CDR3, as DNA: TGTGCCAGCAGCCAAGAAAGGCCAACCCAGCGTCGCGAGCAGTTCTTC.

The V and J genes are TRBV5-1 and TRBJ1-4, with D possibly TRBD1 on 6 matching bases. Germline CDR1 is SGHRS and CDR2 is YFSETQ. This CDR3 spans 16 amino acids. Trimming left V 1 base short and J 1 base short, with 11 bases between. The CDR3 reads CASSLTGQLTNEKLFF. The CDR3 DNA is TGCGCCAGCAGCTTGACAGGACAGCTAACTAATGAAAAACTGTTTTTT.

This clone was recorded only once. The chain couples TRBV19 to TRBJ2-5; perhaps TRBD2 as D (6 bases). Trimming cost V 4 bases and J 5 bases, with 11 bases left between them. This CDR3 spans 13 amino acids. Germline V lookup: CDR1 LNHDA, CDR2 SQIVND (reference sequence). CDR3 DNA sequence: TGTGCCAGTAGTACAGTCCGGGGGGAGACCCAGTACTTC. Translation: CASSTVRGETQYF.

This chain joins TRBV5-1 and TRBJ2-5; D is perhaps TRBD2 (5 bases). V shed 0 bases and J shed 7 bases, with 10 bases lying between them. Germline V lookup: CDR1 SGHRS, CDR2 YFSETQ. This CDR3 region has 13 residues. CDR3 sequence: CASSLEGSGTQYF. CDR3 nucleotide sequence: TGCGCCAGCAGCTTGGAAGGCAGCGGGACCCAGTACTTC. The entire variable domain, with the rest obtained from reference TRBV5-1 and TRBJ2-5, is as follows: KAGVTQTPRYLIKTRGQQVTLSCSPISGHRSVSWYQQTPGQGLQFLFEYFSETQRNKGNFPGRFSGRQFSNSRSEMNVSTLELGDSALYLCASSLEGSGTQYFGPGTRLLVL.

The gene calls are TRBV9 and TRBJ2-7; 10 nucleotides line up with TRBD2. Germline CDR1 is SGDLS and CDR2 is YYNGEE. This CDR3 has 14 residues. Germline trimming cut 1 base from V and 6 bases from J; bases unmatched to any gene: 4. The CDR3 region is CASSVSLAGLEQYF. The DNA of the CDR3 is TGTGCCAGCAGCGTATCACTAGCGGGACTCGAGCAGTACTTC.